This T cell receptor (beta chain) was recorded in a study of beta chain features in type 1 diabetes (dated by TCRdb to 2016 to 2019). Context from the whole study: No differences in mean age, gender distribution, total cell number or subset yield were found between patients and healthy donors. A total of under 120,000,000 sorted cells were examined across all samples, and RNA yield correlated strongly with the number of cells per subset. In the study, recently diagnosed type 1 diabetes patients and matched healthy donors were compared on the TCRB repertoires of their sorted circulating CD4+ T cell subsets. Whereas all 28 donors provided naive and central memory subsets, regulatory and stem cell-like memory subsets were isolated from just 8 patients and roughly 8 healthy donors.

Paper-wide results and their limitations: Fewer insertions and more nucleotide deletions at VDJ recombination sites were observed in patients with type 1 diabetes, implying thymic rearrangement abnormalities. Shorter templates might be favored by PCR, yet because patient and control samples were amplified and corrected together, any such skew would affect both groups equally. HLA sub-analyses involved small numbers of individuals, so any influence of HLA type on TCRB rearrangement remained unresolved. In all four CD4+ subsets, TCRB CDR3 length was moderately but significantly shorter in type 1 diabetes patients. Naive, central memory and regulatory TCRB repertoires appeared to be more similar among patients than among healthy donors. Because cDNA was sequenced instead of genomic DNA, activated cells with high expression could be over-represented, although the groups did not differ in activation or CD3 levels.

The entire amount of isolated RNA was reverse transcribed using the High Capacity cDNA Reverse Transcription Kit, so the sequenced TCRB transcripts were expressed ones. Deep immunoSEQ sequencing was applied to naive, central memory and regulatory T cell samples, giving an average of about 3.4 million total reads per sample. After sorted cells were lysed in RLT buffer, RNA was extracted with DNase-treated RNeasy Micro or Mini kits, with the choice depending on cell number. To prevent cross-contamination, each cell subset was processed individually, whereas patient and healthy donor samples were processed jointly. TCRB sequences were amplified from cDNA with the immunoSEQ multiplex PCR, producing 87-bp fragments spanning the CDR3 region. The amplicons were sequenced using the Illumina HiSeq platform. The study's own analysis went as follows. Synthetic template baselines were used to correct PCR bias computationally, reads within Hamming distance 2 were collapsed, and singletons that could not be merged were discarded. Reads were aligned against IMGT so that V, D and J genes, CDR3 length and insertions or deletions at six rearrangement sites could be assigned. Clonotype counts were normalized to sorted cell number within each subset before computing true diversity and Gini coefficients with the tcR R package. Repertoire sharing was quantified using the overlap coefficient calculated on TCRB nucleotide sequences. As a proxy for the pre-selection repertoire, out-of-frame TCRB sequences from naive cells were analyzed. The table was pulled from immuneACCESS by TCRdb, which kept in-frame rearrangements only. Such tables lose some clones; where checked, under half of the loss comes from unresolved V genes, and the rest has no known cause. That table furnishes V, J and clone size, whereas the DNA furnished D and trimming. The sample yields about half a million clones; about 32% were counted once. The ten largest clones represent 0.06% to 0.07% of the sample.

A single peripheral blood draw of approximately 100 mL on average was collected from each donor into heparinised tubes. A BD FACSAria II and a panel including CD45RO, CCR7, CD25, CD127, CD95 and CD27 were used to sort naive, central memory, regulatory and stem cell-like memory CD4+ T cells. Every sorted population had a purity above 95%. PBMCs were isolated right away by Lymphoprep density gradient centrifugation and were stained directly, without culture. So that batch effects would be minimized, each experiment stained and sorted samples in pairs, pairing one healthy donor with one patient. Regarding this clone: Its antigen target is currently unknown. Within one base of it there is no much larger clone, and no base qualities were kept.

Germline trimming amounts to 4 bases on V and 2 bases on J, with 6 as the count of junction bases outside the gene matches. CDR1 ENHRY and CDR2 SYGVKD were looked up in the germline V gene. The CDR3 has 15 amino acids, counting the end cysteine and phenylalanine. The only DNA kept is the CDR3, 45 bases in frame from the first base. The TCR comes from a young man in good health. The V gene is TRBV10-3 and the J gene is TRBJ2-7, with 9 central nucleotides matching TRBD2. The sequenced material came from naive CD4+ T cells from blood. The sample's cell subset or site label, in plain terms: true naive CD4+ T cells. The CDR3 protein is CAISAGTSIPYEQYF. The DNA sequence follows: TGTGCCATCAGTGCCGGGACTAGCATCCCCTACGAGCAGTACTTC.